Detailed here is one T cell receptor beta chain. No antigen is known for it. This sample stems from a study of shared clonotypes between healthy human individuals. Findings and limits, study-wide: A reduction in generation probabilities was seen for non-shared clonotypes relative to those shared by all four donors. The rarefaction results pointed to incomplete sorted-subset sequencing despite large depth.

From germline, CDR1 is SGHAT and CDR2 FQNNGV. This CDR3 has 14 amino acids. Unmatched junction bases numbered 4, after V lost 3 bases and J lost 12 bases. The method was immunoSEQ multiplex PCR; TCRdb's version includes in-frame clones alone and lacks a portion of them. The data contain approximately 2.4 million clones, 95% of them singletons. The sequencing sample was made of naive CD4+ T cells sorted from blood. This sample's subset: CD45RA+ positively selected. This sequence joins TRBV11-2 and TRBJ2-1; 14 positions agree with TRBD2. The sequence was collected from a man between 18 and 29 years old in good health. The CDR3 DNA reads TGTGCCAGCAGCTTGGCAGGGACTAGCGGGAGGCAGTTCTTC. Its protein is CASSLAGTSGRQFF.